The clone carrying this T cell receptor beta chain was seen a few times. Antigen specificity is unknown. Trimming cost V 1 base and J 2 bases, with 15 bases left between them. Germline V gene lookup returns CDR1 SGHTA and CDR2 FQGNSA. The CDR3 is made up of 17 amino acids. The sample belongs to a study of cytotoxic CD8 clonotypes in ibrutinib-treated CLL. Study information: Investigators reported roughly 24 partial and 2 complete responses; after median roughly 70 months, roughly 15 patients remained remitted and about 12 progressed. Treatment had run for a median about 12 months, range 6 to 36, when response samples were taken. Study-wide findings and caveats: Stable or contracted on treatment, public clonotypes were also uncommon.

Generated by immunoSEQ multiplex PCR, the TCRdb table keeps only in-frame clones and is missing some. The table includes approximately 130,000 clones, 80% to 90% detected once. The rearrangement joins TRBV7-2 to TRBJ1-5; D is undetermined. Sequenced here: PBMCs, sampled after 24 months of ibrutinib treatment. The sequence was obtained from a human donor with chronic lymphocytic leukemia. CDR3 amino acids: CASSLGGVREGNQPQHF. Written as DNA, the CDR3 is TGTGCCAGCAGCTTAGGTGGGGTGCGGGAAGGCAATCAGCCCCAGCATTTT.